The 2 T cell receptor beta chains below come from one sample, sequenced in a study of blood T cells in healthy people across ages. Sample-barcoded 5' priming and a J-beta primer mix drove a second PCR of roughly 7 to 11 cycles. TCRdb re-called the 5' RACE reads with MiXCR, one entry per CDR3 protein. The sample includes approximately 1.5 million distinct CDR3 sequences, roughly 32% seen only once; the top ten take roughly 10%. The sample was blood. These receptors originate from a woman aged 25 to 45 in good health.

This clonotype has just a few counts. V and J are TRBV3-1 and TRBJ2-4, with D tentatively TRBD2 (6 bases). The J call may be incorrect, as the DNA end agrees better with TRBJ2-7. CDR3 length: 14 residues. CDR1 and CDR2 (germline): LGHDT, YNNKEL (reference sequence). The CDR3 protein is CASSLRGSVHEQYF. The DNA for the CDR3 is TGTGCCAGCAGCCTCCGGGGGTCTGTCCACGAGCAGTACTTC.

V is TRBV20-1 and J is TRBJ2-4, with D perhaps TRBD2 (7 bases). V dropped 6 bases and J dropped 5 bases, with 17 bases sitting between them. Germline-derived CDR1 and CDR2 are DFQATT and SNEGSKA (reference sequence). This CDR3 is 14 amino acids long. CDR3 coding DNA: TGCAGTGCAACCCCGGCGGGGGCCCAAAACATTCAGTACTTC. Translated, it gives CSATPAGAQNIQYF.